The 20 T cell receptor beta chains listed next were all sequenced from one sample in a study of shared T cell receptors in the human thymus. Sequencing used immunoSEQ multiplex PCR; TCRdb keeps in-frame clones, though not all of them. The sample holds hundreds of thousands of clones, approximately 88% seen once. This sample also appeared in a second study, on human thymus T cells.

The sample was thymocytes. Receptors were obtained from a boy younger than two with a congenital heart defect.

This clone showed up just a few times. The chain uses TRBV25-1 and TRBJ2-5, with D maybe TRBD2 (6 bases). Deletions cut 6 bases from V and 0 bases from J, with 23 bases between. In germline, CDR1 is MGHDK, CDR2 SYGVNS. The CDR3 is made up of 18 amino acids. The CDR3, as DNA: TGTGCCAGCAGAAAGGACGCGGTGGAGGGGTTCTACCAAGAGACCCAGTACTTC. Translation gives CASRKDAVEGFYQETQYF. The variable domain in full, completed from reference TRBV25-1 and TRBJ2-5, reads EADIYQTPRYLVIGTGKKITLECSQTMGHDKMYWYQQDPGMELHLIHYSYGVNSTEKGDLSSESTVSRIRTEHFPLTLESARPSHTSQYLCASRKDAVEGFYQETQYFGPGTRLLVL.

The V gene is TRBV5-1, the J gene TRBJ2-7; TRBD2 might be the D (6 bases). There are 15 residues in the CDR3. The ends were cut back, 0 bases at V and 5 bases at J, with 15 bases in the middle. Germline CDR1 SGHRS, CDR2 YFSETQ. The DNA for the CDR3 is TGCGCCAGCAGCTTGGTTCCACAGCGCGGGGACGAGCAGTACTTC. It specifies CASSLVPQRGDEQYF.

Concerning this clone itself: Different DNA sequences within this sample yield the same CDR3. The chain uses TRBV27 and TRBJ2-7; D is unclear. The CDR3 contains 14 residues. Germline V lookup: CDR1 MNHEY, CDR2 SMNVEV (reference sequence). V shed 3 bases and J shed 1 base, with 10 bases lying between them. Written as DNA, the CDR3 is TGTGCCAGCAGTTTCCGGCAGGCTTCCTACGAGCAGTACTTC. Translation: CASSFRQASYEQYF.

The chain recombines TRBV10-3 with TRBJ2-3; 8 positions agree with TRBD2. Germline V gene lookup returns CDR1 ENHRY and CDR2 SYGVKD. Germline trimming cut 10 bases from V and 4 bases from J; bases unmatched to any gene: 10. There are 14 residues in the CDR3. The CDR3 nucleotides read TGTGCCACCTCACCGGGAGGGCCCCCAGATACGCAGTATTTT. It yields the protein CATSPGGPPDTQYF.

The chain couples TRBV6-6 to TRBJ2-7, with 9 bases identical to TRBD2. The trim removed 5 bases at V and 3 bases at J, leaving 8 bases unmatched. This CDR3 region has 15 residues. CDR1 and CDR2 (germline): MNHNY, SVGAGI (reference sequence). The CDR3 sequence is CASSQLSGRFYEQYF. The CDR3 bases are TGTGCCAGCAGTCAACTTAGCGGGAGATTCTACGAGCAGTACTTC.

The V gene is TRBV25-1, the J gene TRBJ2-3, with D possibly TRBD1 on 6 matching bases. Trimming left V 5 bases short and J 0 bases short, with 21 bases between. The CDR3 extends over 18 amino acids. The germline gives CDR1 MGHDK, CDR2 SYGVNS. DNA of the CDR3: TGTGCCAGCAGTCATCGACAGGTTGGGGGCCCTAGCACAGATACGCAGTATTTT. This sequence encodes CASSHRQVGGPSTDTQYF.

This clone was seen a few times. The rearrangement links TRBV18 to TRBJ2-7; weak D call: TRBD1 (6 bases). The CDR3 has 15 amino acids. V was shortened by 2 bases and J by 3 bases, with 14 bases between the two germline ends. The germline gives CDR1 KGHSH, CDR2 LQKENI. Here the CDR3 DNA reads TGTGCCAGCTCACCAAGGACAGCGTCTTTCTACGAGCAGTACTTC. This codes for CASSPRTASFYEQYF.

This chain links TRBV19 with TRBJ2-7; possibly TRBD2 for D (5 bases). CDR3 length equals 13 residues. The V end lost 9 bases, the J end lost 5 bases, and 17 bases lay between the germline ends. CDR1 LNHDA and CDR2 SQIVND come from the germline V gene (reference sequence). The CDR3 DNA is TGTGCCAGACTCGGACCAACCGGGGACGAGCAGTACTTC. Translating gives CARLGPTGDEQYF.

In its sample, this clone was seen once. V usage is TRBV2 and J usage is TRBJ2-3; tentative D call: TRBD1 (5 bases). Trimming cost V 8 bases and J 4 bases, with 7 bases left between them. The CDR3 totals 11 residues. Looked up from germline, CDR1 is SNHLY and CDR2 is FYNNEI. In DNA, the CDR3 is TGTGCCAGCCAAGGGGCAGATACGCAGTATTTT. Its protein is CASQGADTQYF. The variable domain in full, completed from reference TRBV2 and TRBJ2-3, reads EPEVTQTPSHQVTQMGQEVILRCVPISNHLYFYWYRQILGQKVEFLVSFYNNEISEKSEIFDDQFSVERPDGSNFTLKIRSTKLEDSAMYFCASQGADTQYFGPGTRLTVL.

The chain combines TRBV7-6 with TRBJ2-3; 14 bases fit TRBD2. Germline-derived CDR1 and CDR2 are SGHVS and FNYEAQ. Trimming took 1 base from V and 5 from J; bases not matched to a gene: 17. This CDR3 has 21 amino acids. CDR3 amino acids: CASSLVTRLAGGPGQVDTQYF. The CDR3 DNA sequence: TGTGCCAGCAGCTTAGTAACCCGACTAGCGGGAGGGCCAGGGCAAGTAGATACGCAGTATTTT. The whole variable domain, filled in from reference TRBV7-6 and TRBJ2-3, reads GAGVSQSPRYKVTKRGQDVALRCDPISGHVSLYWYRQALGQGPEFLTYFNYEAQQDKSGLPNDRFSAERPEGSISTLTIQRTEQRDSAMYRCASSLVTRLAGGPGQVDTQYFGPGTRLTVL.

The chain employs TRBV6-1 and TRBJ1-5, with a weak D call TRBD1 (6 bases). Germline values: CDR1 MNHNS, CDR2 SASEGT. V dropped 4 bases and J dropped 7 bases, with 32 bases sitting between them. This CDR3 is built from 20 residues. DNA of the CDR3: TGTGCCAGCAGTGGGGACACATGGACATCAGGGAACGTGGGGGAACAGCCCCAGCATTTT. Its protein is CASSGDTWTSGNVGEQPQHF.

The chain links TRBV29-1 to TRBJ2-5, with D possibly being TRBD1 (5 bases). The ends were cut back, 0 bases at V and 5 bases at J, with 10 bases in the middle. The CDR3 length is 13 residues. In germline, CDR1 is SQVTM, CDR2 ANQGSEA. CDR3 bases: TGCAGCGTTGAAGATCGCAGGGCGGAGACCCAGTACTTC. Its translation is CSVEDRRAETQYF.

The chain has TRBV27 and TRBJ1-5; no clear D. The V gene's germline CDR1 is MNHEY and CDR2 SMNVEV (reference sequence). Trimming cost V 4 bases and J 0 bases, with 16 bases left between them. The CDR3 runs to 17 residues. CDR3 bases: TGTGCCAGCAGTTCCAGGCTGCAGTTATATAGCAATCAGCCCCAGCATTTT. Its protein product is CASSSRLQLYSNQPQHF.

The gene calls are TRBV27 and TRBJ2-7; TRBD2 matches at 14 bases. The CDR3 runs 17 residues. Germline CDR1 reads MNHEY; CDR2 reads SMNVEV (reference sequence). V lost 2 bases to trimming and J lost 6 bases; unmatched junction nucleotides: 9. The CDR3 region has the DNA TGTGCCAGCAGTTTAATACTTACGACTAGCGGGAGGGTCGAGCAGTACTTC. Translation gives CASSLILTTSGRVEQYF.

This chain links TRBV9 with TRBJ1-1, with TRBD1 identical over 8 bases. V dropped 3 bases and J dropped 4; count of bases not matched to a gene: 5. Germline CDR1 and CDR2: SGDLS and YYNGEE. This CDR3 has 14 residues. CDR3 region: CASSATQGGTEAFF. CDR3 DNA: TGTGCCAGCAGCGCCACACAGGGGGGCACTGAAGCTTTCTTT.

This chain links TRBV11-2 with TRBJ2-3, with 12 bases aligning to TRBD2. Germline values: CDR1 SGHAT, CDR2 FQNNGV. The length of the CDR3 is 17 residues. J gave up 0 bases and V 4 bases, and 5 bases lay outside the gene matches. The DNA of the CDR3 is TGTGCCAGCAGCTCTGCCGGGACTAGCGGGAGCACAGATACGCAGTATTTT. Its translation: CASSSAGTSGSTDTQYF.

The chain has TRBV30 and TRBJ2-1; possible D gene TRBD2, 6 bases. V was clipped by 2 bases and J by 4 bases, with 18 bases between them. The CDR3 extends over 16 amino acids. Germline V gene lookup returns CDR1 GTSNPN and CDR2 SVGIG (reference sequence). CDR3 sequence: CAWSSSGHRAYNEQFF. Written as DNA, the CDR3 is TGTGCCTGGAGTAGTAGCGGCCACCGAGCTTACAATGAGCAGTTCTTC.

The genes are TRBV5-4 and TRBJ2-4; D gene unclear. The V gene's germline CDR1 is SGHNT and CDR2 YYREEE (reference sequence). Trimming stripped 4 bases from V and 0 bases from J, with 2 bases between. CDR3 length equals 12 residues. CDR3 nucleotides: TGTGCCAGCAGCCTAGCCAAAAACATTCAGTACTTC. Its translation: CASSLAKNIQYF.

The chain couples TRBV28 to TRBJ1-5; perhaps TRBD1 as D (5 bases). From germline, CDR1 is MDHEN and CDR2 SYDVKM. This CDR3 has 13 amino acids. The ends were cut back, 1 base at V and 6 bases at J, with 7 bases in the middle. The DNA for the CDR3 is TGTGCCAGCAGTTTATTGGGGGGTCAGCCCCAGCATTTT. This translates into CASSLLGGQPQHF.

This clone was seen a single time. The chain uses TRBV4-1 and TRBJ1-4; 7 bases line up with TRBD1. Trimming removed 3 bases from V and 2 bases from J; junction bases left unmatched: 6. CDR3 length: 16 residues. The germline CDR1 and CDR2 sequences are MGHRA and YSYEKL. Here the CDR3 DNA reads TGCGCCAGCAGCCAGATAGACAGGGCCACTAATGAAAAACTGTTTTTT. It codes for CASSQIDRATNEKLFF.